These 18 T cell receptor beta chains came from one sample sequenced in a study of shared clonotypes between healthy human individuals. Cells designated naive CD8 were CD45RO-negative and were positively selected for CCR7, with terminally differentiated effector memory CD45RA+ cells excluded. Produced via immunoSEQ multiplex PCR; TCRdb's table is partial and in-frame only. The data contain approximately 2,200,000 clones, just over 90% of them singletons. What was sequenced was naive CD8+ T cells from PBMCs. These receptors were obtained from a man younger than 30 in good health. Some clones in this sample may be carry-over from other donors' samples.

The chain is built from TRBV27 and TRBJ2-3, with 7 bases that match TRBD1. The CDR3 runs 17 residues. The J segment lost 0 bases and the V segment lost 0 bases, leaving 6 bases of the junction unmatched. The germline V gene encodes CDR1 MNHEY and CDR2 SMNVEV (reference sequence). CDR3 loop: CASSLSPGGESTDTQYF. As DNA, the CDR3 is TGTGCCAGCAGTTTATCTCCAGGGGGTGAGAGCACAGATACGCAGTATTTT.

This clone was seen only once. The V and J genes are TRBV7-8 and TRBJ2-7; D is unclear. The CDR3 is 14 residues long. V was clipped by 3 bases and J by 2 bases, with 11 bases between them. CDR1 is SGHVS, CDR2 FQNEAQ, per germline. CDR3 protein: CASSLRTQTYEQYF. Written as DNA, the CDR3 is TGTGCCAGCAGCTTGAGGACCCAAACCTACGAGCAGTACTTC.

The chain is built from TRBV27 and TRBJ1-2; D might be TRBD1 (5 bases). The CDR3 has 12 residues. CDR1 and CDR2 from the germline V gene are MNHEY and SMNVEV (reference sequence). The V end lost 7 bases, the J end lost 5 bases, and 11 bases lay between the germline ends. CDR3 coding DNA: TGTGCCAGCACCGCCGAGGGGTATGGCTACACCTTC. Translating gives CASTAEGYGYTF.

This clone has just one count. DNA of the CDR3: TGTGCCAGTAGTATACCCTCCGCTAGCGGGAGGGGATACGAGCAGTACTTC. This gives the protein CASSIPSASGRGYEQYF. The chain couples TRBV19 to TRBJ2-7; 12 positions match TRBD2. The CDR3 consists of 17 residues. Germline V lookup: CDR1 LNHDA, CDR2 SQIVND (reference sequence). With 2 bases clipped from V and 4 bases from J, the junction kept 9 bases outside the gene matches.

The gene calls are TRBV6-6 and TRBJ2-2, with unresolved D. V was pared by 2 bases and J by 6 bases, with 7 bases between. From germline, CDR1 is MNHNY and CDR2 SVGAGI (reference sequence). The CDR3 is 13 residues long. CDR3 nucleotide sequence: TGTGCCAGCAGTTACGGTGGGGCCGGGGAGCTGTTTTTT. Translation gives CASSYGGAGELFF.

This chain connects TRBV9 to TRBJ2-3, with D perhaps matching TRBD1 or TRBD2 (6 bases each). The CDR3 spans 16 residues. CDR1 is SGDLS, CDR2 YYNGEE, per germline. V dropped 3 bases and J dropped 3 bases, with 17 bases sitting between them. The CDR3 DNA follows: TGTGCCAGCAGCGCCGAAGGGGGGATTGGTACAGATACGCAGTATTTT. Protein product: CASSAEGGIGTDTQYF.

The chain has TRBV9 and TRBJ2-3; D not resolved. CDR3 length: 14 residues. Trimming took off 5 bases at V and 2 bases at J, with 12 bases between the two ends. Germline V lookup: CDR1 SGDLS, CDR2 YYNGEE. CDR3 sequence (DNA): TGTGCCAGCAGTGCCGAAGGGTTCACAGATACGCAGTATTTT. Protein product: CASSAEGFTDTQYF.

The V and J genes are TRBV7-6 and TRBJ2-1; 8 bases agree with TRBD2. After removal of 1 base from V and 7 bases from J, the junction contained 12 bases not matched to a gene. This CDR3 is 17 amino acids long. Germline V gene sequence: CDR1 SGHVS, CDR2 FNYEAQ. Written as DNA, the CDR3 is TGTGCCAGCAGCTTAGGGCCCCTGCGGGAGGTCGGGAATGAGCAGTTCTTC. Translating gives CASSLGPLREVGNEQFF.

V and J are TRBV5-6 and TRBJ1-2; TRBD1 matches at 8 bases. With V trimmed by 3 bases and J by 3 bases, 7 bases remained unmatched. The CDR3 has 15 residues. Germline V gene data show CDR1 as SGHDT and CDR2 as YYEEEE. CDR3 region: CASSSPDRGYYGYTF. CDR3 nucleotide sequence: TGTGCCAGCAGCTCGCCCGACAGGGGTTACTATGGCTACACCTTC.

This clone was counted a single time. The rearrangement links TRBV11-3 to TRBJ2-1, with 7 nucleotides matching TRBD1. V shed 5 bases and J 2 bases; nucleotides not matched to a gene: 9. Germline V gives CDR1 SGHNT, CDR2 YENEEA. The CDR3 has 16 amino acids. In DNA form, the CDR3 reads TGTGCCAGCAGCCGAGAACCGCAGGGGGCCTACAATGAGCAGTTCTTC. Translation gives CASSREPQGAYNEQFF.

The J gene is TRBJ1-2, the V gene TRBV11-2; 11 positions match TRBD1. V lost 3 bases, J lost 8 bases, and 5 bases stayed unmatched. The CDR3 spans 14 residues. The germline gives CDR1 SGHAT, CDR2 FQNNGV. The CDR3 nucleotides are TGTGCCAGCAGCTTGGACAGGGGGCCAGGCGGCTACACCTTC. This codes for CASSLDRGPGGYTF.

The chain joins TRBV27 to TRBJ2-7; 7 bases agree with TRBD2. Unmatched junction bases numbered 12, after V lost 6 bases and J lost 1 base. The CDR3 totals 16 residues. Germline loops: CDR1 MNHEY, CDR2 SMNVEV (reference sequence). This CDR3 reads CASSLRSASGSYEQYF. CDR3 nucleotides: TGTGCCAGCAGCCTTCGGTCGGCTAGCGGATCCTACGAGCAGTACTTC.

In regard to this clone: In the same sample, other DNA sequences code for this CDR3. The CDR3 DNA is TGTGCCAGCAGCGTAGGGTCGGGGCCGCACGAGCAGTACTTC. It translates to CASSVGSGPHEQYF. The rearrangement links TRBV9 to TRBJ2-7; either TRBD1 or TRBD2 may supply D (5 bases each). CDR1 and CDR2 from the germline V gene are SGDLS and YYNGEE. The CDR3 has 14 residues. Trimming took 0 bases from V and 5 from J, leaving 12 bases between them.

The chain links TRBV28 to TRBJ2-3; 12 positions agree with TRBD2. With 3 bases clipped from V and 4 bases from J, the junction kept 8 bases outside the gene matches. The CDR3 length is 17 residues. CDR1 MDHEN and CDR2 SYDVKM come from the germline V gene. In DNA, the CDR3 is TGTGCCAGCAGTTTGCCGACTAGCGGGAGTAGAGCAGATACGCAGTATTTT. The encoded protein is CASSLPTSGSRADTQYF. The full variable domain, rest sourced from reference TRBV28 and TRBJ2-3, is DVKVTQSSRYLVKRTGEKVFLECVQDMDHENMFWYRQDPGLGLRLIYFSYDVKMKEKGDIPEGYSVSREKKERFSLILESASTNQTSMYLCASSLPTSGSRADTQYFGPGTRLTVL.

This clone was seen only once. The CDR3 reads CASSQGPGTSHGYTF. The CDR3 DNA sequence: TGTGCCAGCAGTCAGGGACCGGGGACGAGCCATGGCTACACCTTC. This chain connects TRBV27 to TRBJ1-2, with D perhaps TRBD1 (5 bases). The length of the CDR3 is 15 residues. V lost 5 bases and J lost 6, with 19 bases in between. Germline V gene sequence: CDR1 MNHEY, CDR2 SMNVEV (reference sequence).

This clone has a single count. The chain has TRBV4-3 and TRBJ2-7; TRBD2 is a possible D gene (6 bases). The ends were cut back, 5 bases at V and 4 bases at J, with 12 bases in the middle. Germline V gene sequence: CDR1 LGHNA, CDR2 YSLEER. The CDR3 loop spans 13 amino acids. CDR3 DNA: TGCGCCAGCAGCATAGACGGAGGGTACGAGCAGTACTTC. Translated: CASSIDGGYEQYF.

The chain combines TRBV7-6 with TRBJ2-7; D is unresolved. CDR1 SGHVS and CDR2 FNYEAQ come from the germline V gene. V lost 3 bases to trimming and J lost 2 bases, with 11 bases between them. The CDR3 consists of 14 residues. The DNA of the CDR3 is TGTGCCAGCAGCTTGAGTTGGCCACCCTACGAGCAGTACTTC. Translated, it gives CASSLSWPPYEQYF.

The chain recombines TRBV7-3 with TRBJ2-2; perhaps TRBD2 as D (7 bases). The CDR3 length is 15 residues. The germline gives CDR1 SGHTA, CDR2 FQGTGA. V was cut by 4 bases and J by 4 bases, with 13 bases left in between. The CDR3 sequence is CASSWGGPSTGELFF. Written as DNA, the CDR3 is TGTGCCAGCAGCTGGGGGGGCCCCTCCACCGGGGAGCTGTTTTTT.